Below, 18 T cell receptor beta chains from the same sample are listed, as sequenced in a study of cytomegalovirus exposure and HLA in healthy donors (dated by TCRdb to the late 2010s). Receptor amplification or capture employed the immunoSEQ multiplex PCR assay. A mixture of 60 forward primers for TCR Vbeta segments and 13 reverse primers for TCR Jbeta segments was used in the multiplex PCR. Drawn from immuneACCESS, this table holds only the in-frame rearrangements with V and J called that TCRdb kept. Clones are partly lost; checked studies trace under half to an unresolved V gene and leave the rest unexplained. The sample includes some 120,000 clones, with roughly 66% observed a single time. About 4.5% of the sample lies in the top ten. The sample comprised PBMCs. These receptors came from a man aged 55-75 years in good health and CMV-seropositive.

This CDR3 reads CASSLAGGRTDTQYF. CDR3 nucleotides: TGTGCCAGCAGCTTAGCGGGGGGGCGCACAGATACGCAGTATTTT. The chain is built from TRBV7-2 and TRBJ2-3; a possible D gene is TRBD2 (7 bases). Trimming took 0 bases from V and 1 from J, leaving 8 bases between them. This CDR3 is 15 amino acids long. Looked up from germline, CDR1 is SGHTA and CDR2 is FQGNSA.

This clone was found once. The rearrangement links TRBV5-6 to TRBJ1-1; tentatively, D is TRBD1 (6 bases). This CDR3 is 18 amino acids long. Per the germline V gene, CDR1 is SGHDT and CDR2 is YYEEEE. Trimming cost V 0 bases and J 5 bases, with 23 bases left between them. The CDR3 nucleotides read TGTGCCAGCAGCTTGGGGGGTGGGAGGGGGAGAGGCTTAACTGAAGCTTTCTTT. Encoded protein: CASSLGGGRGRGLTEAFF.

This clone occurred a few times. V and J are TRBV27 and TRBJ2-1; D perhaps matches TRBD2 (6 bases). Trimming removed 6 bases from V and 6 bases from J, with 15 bases in between. The CDR3 has 14 amino acids. Germline lookup yields CDR1 MNHEY and CDR2 SMNVEV (reference sequence). CDR3 nucleotides: TGTGCCAGCAGAGGCAGTCTGCGGGGCAATGAGCAGTTCTTC. It translates to CASRGSLRGNEQFF.

The V call is TRBV5-1, the J call TRBJ2-3; 7 bases match TRBD1. The V segment lost 7 bases and the J segment 2 bases; nucleotides outside the gene matches: 13. The germline CDR1 and CDR2 sequences are SGHRS and YFSETQ. This CDR3 spans 16 amino acids. The CDR3, as DNA: TGCGCCAGCGCCGAGGGGGCGGCCCCTGCCACAGATACGCAGTATTTT. This sequence encodes CASAEGAAPATDTQYF.

The chain is built from TRBV18 and TRBJ1-2, with 8 bases lining up with TRBD1. CDR3 size: 15 residues. CDR1 and CDR2 from the germline V gene are KGHSH and LQKENI. The J segment lost 1 base and the V segment lost 5 bases, leaving 6 bases of the junction unmatched. CDR3 region: CASSSQGASNYGYTF. In DNA form, the CDR3 reads TGTGCCAGCTCATCGCAGGGGGCAAGTAACTATGGCTACACCTTC.

The gene calls are TRBV30 and TRBJ1-5; 9 bases align to TRBD1. The V gene end was trimmed by 4 bases and the J gene end by 7 bases; junction bases not matched to a gene: 5. The CDR3 spans 13 residues. Germline V CDR1 and CDR2: GTSNPN, SVGIG (reference sequence). The DNA of the CDR3 is TGTGCCTGGACAACAGGGGGCGCCCAGCCCCAGCATTTT. Its translation: CAWTTGGAQPQHF.

This chain connects TRBV5-1 to TRBJ2-7, with D possibly matching TRBD1 (6 bases). Trimming shortened V by 2 bases and J by 0 bases, and 9 bases separated the two germline ends. Germline loops: CDR1 SGHRS, CDR2 YFSETQ. The CDR3 spans 14 residues. In nucleotides, the CDR3 is TGCGCCAGCAGCTTTACGGACAGCTCCTACGAGCAGTACTTC. This sequence encodes CASSFTDSSYEQYF.

The chain combines TRBV4-1 with TRBJ2-3, with 9 bases identical to TRBD2. The CDR3 consists of 18 residues. V lost 0 bases and J lost 1; bases outside the gene matches: 8. Germline-derived CDR1 and CDR2 are MGHRA and YSYEKL. The CDR3 sequence is CASSQELSTSGRTDTQYF. DNA of the CDR3: TGCGCCAGCAGCCAAGAGCTTTCGACTAGCGGCCGCACAGATACGCAGTATTTT.

The V and J genes are TRBV5-1 and TRBJ1-3, with 10 bases aligning to TRBD1. This CDR3 is built from 16 residues. Germline-derived CDR1 and CDR2 are SGHRS and YFSETQ. J lost 2 bases, V lost 0 bases, and 2 bases had no gene match. For the CDR3, the DNA is TGCGCCAGCAGCTTGGGACAGGGGGCAACTGGAAACACCATATATTTT. Its translation is CASSLGQGATGNTIYF. The full variable domain, with the rest looked up from reference TRBV5-1 and TRBJ1-3, is KAGVTQTPRYLIKTRGQQVTLSCSPISGHRSVSWYQQTPGQGLQFLFEYFSETQRNKGNFPGRFSGRQFSNSRSEMNVSTLELGDSALYLCASSLGQGATGNTIYFGEGSWLTVV.

This chain connects TRBV5-1 to TRBJ2-7; 7 bases line up with TRBD1. Trimming removed 5 bases from V and 7 bases from J; junction bases left unmatched: 3. Germline values: CDR1 SGHRS, CDR2 YFSETQ. The CDR3 covers 11 residues. The CDR3 nucleotides read TGCGCCAGCAGACTACAGGGGGAGCAGTACTTC. Encoded protein: CASRLQGEQYF.

The chain joins TRBV23-1 to TRBJ2-7, with 9 positions matching TRBD1. TRBV23-1 is marked as an open reading frame, function uncertain. The CDR3 is 15 amino acids. With V trimmed by 2 bases and J by 4 bases, 6 bases remained unmatched. CDR3 nucleotides: TGCGCCAGCAGTCAAGCCGGGACAGGGTCTTACGAGCAGTACTTC. This codes for CASSQAGTGSYEQYF.

The V gene is TRBV7-9, the J gene TRBJ1-2; D ambiguous. CDR3 length: 13 amino acids. V was clipped by 2 bases and J by 7 bases, with 11 bases between them. The germline CDR1 and CDR2 sequences are SEHNR and FQNEAQ (reference sequence). The CDR3 DNA reads as TGTGCCAGCAGCTTACGAGAGGCTAGTGGCTACACCTTC. Protein sequence: CASSLREASGYTF.

V gene TRBV5-1 combines with J gene TRBJ1-4; 7 nucleotides align to TRBD1. From germline, CDR1 is SGHRS and CDR2 YFSETQ. This CDR3 has 14 residues. The J segment lost 5 bases and the V segment lost 1 base, leaving 2 bases of the junction unmatched. Here the CDR3 DNA reads TGCGCCAGCAGCTTGCGACAGGGCAATGAAAAACTGTTTTTT. This gives the protein CASSLRQGNEKLFF.

The chain is built from TRBV5-1 and TRBJ1-6; 7 nucleotides align to TRBD1. The trim removed 0 bases at V and 9 bases at J, leaving 12 bases unmatched. Germline loops: CDR1 SGHRS, CDR2 YFSETQ. The CDR3 is 17 amino acids. The CDR3 region has the DNA TGCGCCAGCAGCTTGGGACAGGGCTTAGGAATGGGTTCACCCCTCCACTTT. Translating it yields CASSLGQGLGMGSPLHF.

The gene calls are TRBV30 and TRBJ2-5; D perhaps matches TRBD1 (5 bases). Germline V gene lookup returns CDR1 GTSNPN and CDR2 SVGIG (reference sequence). This CDR3 has 15 amino acids. Trimming stripped 0 bases from V and 7 bases from J, with 18 bases between. CDR3 loop: CAWSVGAQAQGTQYF. As DNA, the CDR3 is TGTGCCTGGAGTGTAGGGGCGCAGGCTCAGGGGACCCAGTACTTC.

This sequence joins TRBV11-2 and TRBJ2-7, with TRBD1 identical over 7 bases. Trimming took 6 bases from V and 1 from J; bases not matched to a gene: 9. The CDR3 length is 15 residues. Germline CDR1 and CDR2: SGHAT and FQNNGV. This CDR3 is CASRGLRDRSYEQYF. As DNA, the CDR3 is TGTGCCAGCAGGGGCCTCCGGGACAGATCCTACGAGCAGTACTTC.

J is TRBJ2-2 and V is TRBV5-1, with a tentative D call TRBD2 (6 bases). This CDR3 has 14 amino acids. Germline loops: CDR1 SGHRS, CDR2 YFSETQ. The V and J ends lost 4 bases and 3 bases respectively, with 10 bases between them. As DNA, the CDR3 is TGCGCCAGCAGCCAGGGCGGGGACACCGGGGAGCTGTTTTTT. As protein: CASSQGGDTGELFF.

In its sample, this clone was seen a few times. This chain links TRBV19 with TRBJ1-3; D remains ambiguous. V shed 6 bases and J shed 4 bases, with 4 bases lying between them. The CDR3 has 11 residues. Germline V gene sequence: CDR1 LNHDA, CDR2 SQIVND (reference sequence). CDR3 nucleotide sequence: TGTGCCAGTAGACAGGGAAACACCATATATTTT. Its protein is CASRQGNTIYF.